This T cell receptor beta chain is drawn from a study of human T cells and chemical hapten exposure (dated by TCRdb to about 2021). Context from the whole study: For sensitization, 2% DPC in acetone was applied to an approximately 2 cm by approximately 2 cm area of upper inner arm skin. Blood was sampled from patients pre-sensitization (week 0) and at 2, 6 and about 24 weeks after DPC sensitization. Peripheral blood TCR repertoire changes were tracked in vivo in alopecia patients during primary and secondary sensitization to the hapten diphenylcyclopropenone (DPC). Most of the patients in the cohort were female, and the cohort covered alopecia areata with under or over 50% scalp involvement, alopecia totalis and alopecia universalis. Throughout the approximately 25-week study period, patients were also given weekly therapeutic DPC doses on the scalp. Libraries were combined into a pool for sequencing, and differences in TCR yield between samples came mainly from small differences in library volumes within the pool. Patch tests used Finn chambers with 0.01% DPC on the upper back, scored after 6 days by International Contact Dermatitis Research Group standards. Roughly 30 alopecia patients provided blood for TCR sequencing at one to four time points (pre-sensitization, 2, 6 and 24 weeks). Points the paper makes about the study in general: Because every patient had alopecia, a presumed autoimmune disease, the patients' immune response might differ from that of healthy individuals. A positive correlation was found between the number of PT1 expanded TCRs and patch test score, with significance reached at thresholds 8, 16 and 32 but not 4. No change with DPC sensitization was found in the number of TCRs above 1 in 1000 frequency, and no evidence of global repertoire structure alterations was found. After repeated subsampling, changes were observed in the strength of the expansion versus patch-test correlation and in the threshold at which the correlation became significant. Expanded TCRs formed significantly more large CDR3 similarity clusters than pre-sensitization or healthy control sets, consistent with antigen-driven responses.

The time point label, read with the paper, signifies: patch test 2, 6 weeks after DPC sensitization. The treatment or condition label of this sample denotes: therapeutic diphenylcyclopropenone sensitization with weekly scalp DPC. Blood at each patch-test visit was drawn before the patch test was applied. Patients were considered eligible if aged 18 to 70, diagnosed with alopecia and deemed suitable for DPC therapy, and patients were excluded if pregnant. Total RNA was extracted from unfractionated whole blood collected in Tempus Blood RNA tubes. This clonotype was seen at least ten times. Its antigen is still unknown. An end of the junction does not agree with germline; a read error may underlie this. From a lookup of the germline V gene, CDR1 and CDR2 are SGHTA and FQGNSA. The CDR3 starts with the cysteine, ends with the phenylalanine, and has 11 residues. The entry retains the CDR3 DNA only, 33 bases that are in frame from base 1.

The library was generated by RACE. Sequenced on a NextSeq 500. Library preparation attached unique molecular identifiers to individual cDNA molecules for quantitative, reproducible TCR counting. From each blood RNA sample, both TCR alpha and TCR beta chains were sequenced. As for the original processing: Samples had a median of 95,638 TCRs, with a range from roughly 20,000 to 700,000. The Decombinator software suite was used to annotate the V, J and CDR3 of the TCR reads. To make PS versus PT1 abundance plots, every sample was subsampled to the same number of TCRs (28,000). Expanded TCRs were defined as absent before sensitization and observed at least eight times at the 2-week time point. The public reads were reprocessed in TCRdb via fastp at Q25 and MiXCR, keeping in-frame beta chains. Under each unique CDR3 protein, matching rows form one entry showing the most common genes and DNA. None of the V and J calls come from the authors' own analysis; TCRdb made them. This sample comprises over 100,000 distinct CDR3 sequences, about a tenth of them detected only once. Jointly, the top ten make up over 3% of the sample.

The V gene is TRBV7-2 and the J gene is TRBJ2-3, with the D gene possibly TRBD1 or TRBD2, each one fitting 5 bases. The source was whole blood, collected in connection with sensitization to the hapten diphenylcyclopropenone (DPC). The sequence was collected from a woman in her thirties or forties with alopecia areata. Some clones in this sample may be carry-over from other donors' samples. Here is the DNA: TGTGCCAGCAGCTTAGGGACATTGGGGGATTTT. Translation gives CASSLGTLGDF.